Sequencing of this T cell receptor (beta chain) was carried out in a study of T cells in Graves' hyperthyroidism and ophthalmopathy. In its sample, this clonotype was seen a few times. Its antigen is not identified. RNA transcripts served as the template for amplifying TCR beta CDR3 regions. First-round RT-PCR with HTBI primers amplified the TCR CDR3 region. One entry per CDR3 protein, called by TCRdb with MiXCR from the multiplex PCR reads. The sample lists over 300,000 distinct CDR3 sequences; about 14% were seen once. Study results and caveats: A model of 13 V-J pairs discriminated ophthalmopathy from stable hyperthyroidism. Expanded thyroid clonotypes (above 0.001) were mostly also found in blood.

Hyperthyroidism was newly diagnosed in patients aged 18 to 65 (duration under 2 months). Investigators excluded patients with uncontrolled infection, other autoimmune disease, pregnancy or lactation. Per the germline V gene, CDR1 is SGHRS and CDR2 is YFSETQ. This CDR3 spans 15 amino acids. The germline V and J ends were trimmed by 1 base and 0 bases, with 8 bases remaining between them. V and J are TRBV5-1 and TRBJ1-5; D unresolved. The receptor was derived from a woman aged 60-75 years with Graves' hyperthyroidism. The sequenced material came from blood. CDR3 sequence: CASSLFPDSNQPQHF. Written as DNA, the CDR3 is TGCGCCAGCAGCTTGTTCCCAGATAGCAATCAGCCCCAGCATTTT.